Shown below are 23 T cell receptor beta chains from a single sample sequenced in a study of radiotherapy plus CTLA-4 blockade in lung cancer. Clones were sequenced by immunoSEQ multiplex PCR, and TCRdb holds only the in-frame ones, with some missing. The table shows roughly 100,000 clones, with 70% to 90% occurring only once. Sequencing was performed on peripheral blood, taken from a patient treated with radiotherapy plus ipilimumab. These receptors were obtained from a human donor with non-small cell lung cancer that progressed on radiotherapy plus ipilimumab. Some clones in this sample may be carry-over from other donors' samples.

The chain carries TRBV19 and TRBJ2-1; possible D gene TRBD1, 6 bases. This CDR3 comprises 13 residues. The germline V gene encodes CDR1 LNHDA and CDR2 SQIVND (reference sequence). The V end lost 6 bases, the J end lost 4 bases, and 10 bases lay between the germline ends. The CDR3 region has the DNA TGTGCCAGTAGGGATGGACAGTACAATGAGCAGTTCTTC. Its translation is CASRDGQYNEQFF. The whole variable domain, filled in from reference TRBV19 and TRBJ2-1, reads DGGITQSPKYLFRKEGQNVTLSCEQNLNHDAMYWYRQDPGQGLRLIYYSQIVNDFQKGDIAEGYSVSREKKESFPLTVTSAQKNPTAFYLCASRDGQYNEQFFGPGTRLTVL.

This chain joins TRBV13 and TRBJ1-6; tentatively, D is TRBD1 (5 bases). The V and J ends lost 1 base and 9 bases respectively, with 13 bases between them. CDR3 length: 15 amino acids. The germline V gene has CDR1 PRHDT and CDR2 FYEKMQ (reference sequence). CDR3 nucleotide sequence: TGTGCCAGCAGCTTAGAGGTCTCAGGGCGTTCACCCCTCCACTTT. It is translated as CASSLEVSGRSPLHF.

This rearrangement joins TRBV29-1 to TRBJ2-5; D unclear. Trimming removed 7 bases from V and 5 bases from J, with 8 bases in between. This CDR3 is built from 10 residues. Germline lookup yields CDR1 SQVTM and CDR2 ANQGSEA. The CDR3 region has the DNA TGCAGCGAGCGAACGGAGACCCAGTACTTC. Protein product: CSERTETQYF.

This chain connects TRBV19 to TRBJ2-7; 11 bases match TRBD1. CDR1 LNHDA and CDR2 SQIVND come from the germline V gene (reference sequence). J lost 4 bases, V lost 8 bases, and 7 bases had no gene match. This CDR3 region has 14 residues. The CDR3 coding sequence is TGTGCCAGTGGAGGACAGGGGGCTATTTACGAGCAGTACTTC. Translation gives CASGGQGAIYEQYF.

The chain combines TRBV19 with TRBJ2-1; 10 positions agree with TRBD2. This CDR3 is 15 amino acids long. The germline V gene has CDR1 LNHDA and CDR2 SQIVND (reference sequence). V was clipped by 6 bases and J by 10 bases; unmatched bases: 12. In DNA, the CDR3 is TGTGCCAGTAGCCTAGCGGGGGAACTCTTTTACGAGCAGTTCTTC. This encodes CASSLAGELFYEQFF. The full variable domain, its missing parts supplied by reference TRBV19 and TRBJ2-1, is DGGITQSPKYLFRKEGQNVTLSCEQNLNHDAMYWYRQDPGQGLRLIYYSQIVNDFQKGDIAEGYSVSREKKESFPLTVTSAQKNPTAFYLCASSLAGELFYEQFFGPGTRLTVL.

The chain joins TRBV9 to TRBJ2-7, with 9 bases identical to TRBD1. The CDR3 length is 15 residues. From germline, CDR1 is SGDLS and CDR2 YYNGEE. The trim removed 4 bases at V and 4 bases at J, leaving 9 bases unmatched. CDR3 sequence (DNA): TGTGCCAGCAGCCCCGGGACAGGGAGGCAGTACGAGCAGTACTTC. This translates into CASSPGTGRQYEQYF.

The V and J genes are TRBV11-2 and TRBJ2-7; a possible D gene is TRBD1 (5 bases). This CDR3 is 15 amino acids long. V lost 0 bases and J 2 bases, leaving 11 bases between the germline ends. CDR1 SGHAT and CDR2 FQNNGV come from the germline V gene. CDR3 sequence: CASSLEVETAYEQYF. The CDR3 nucleotides read TGTGCCAGCAGCTTAGAGGTCGAGACAGCCTACGAGCAGTACTTC.

This clone was seen a single time. This chain uses TRBV7-3 with TRBJ1-3; D perhaps matches TRBD1 (5 bases). V shed 5 bases and J shed 9 bases, with 14 bases lying between them. The CDR3 sequence is 13 residues long. Per the germline V gene, CDR1 is SGHTA and CDR2 is FQGTGA. The DNA of the CDR3 is TGTGCCAGCAGCATGAACGGCGGGGGCACCATATATTTT. It is translated as CASSMNGGGTIYF.

Written as DNA, the CDR3 is TGTGCCAGCAGCCTAACGGACAGTTACGAGCAGTACTTC. Amino acid sequence: CASSLTDSYEQYF. V and J are TRBV5-4 and TRBJ2-7, with a weak D call TRBD1 (6 bases). The length of the CDR3 is 13 residues. Germline-derived CDR1 and CDR2 are SGHNT and YYREEE (reference sequence). Trimming took off 4 bases at V and 4 bases at J, with 12 bases between the two ends.

This chain joins TRBV6-5 and TRBJ1-1; TRBD1 matches 7 bases. Per the germline V gene, CDR1 is MNHEY and CDR2 is SVGAGI. The CDR3 length is 14 residues. Unmatched junction bases numbered 8, after V lost 2 bases and J lost 8 bases. The CDR3 here is CASSYPGDRKEAFF. The CDR3 coding sequence is TGTGCCAGCAGTTACCCTGGGGACAGAAAAGAAGCTTTCTTT.

This clone was detected only a few times. V is TRBV29-1 and J is TRBJ2-1; 9 nucleotides agree with TRBD2. This CDR3 region has 14 residues. Germline CDR1 reads SQVTM; CDR2 reads ANQGSEA. The trim removed 4 bases at V and 8 bases at J, leaving 9 bases unmatched. The CDR3 coding sequence is TGCAGCGTTGTAGGGCGGGGGGGCCTAGATGAGCAGTTCTTC. Amino acid sequence: CSVVGRGGLDEQFF.

The genes are TRBV7-9 and TRBJ2-3, with 12 bases identical to TRBD2. Trimming cost V 4 bases and J 1 base; bases outside gene matches: 9. This CDR3 has 18 residues. CDR1 is SEHNR and CDR2 is FQNEAQ in the germline V gene (reference sequence). The CDR3 region is CASSSSGTSGWGTDTQYF. The DNA of the CDR3 is TGTGCCAGCAGCTCCTCCGGGACTAGCGGGTGGGGCACAGATACGCAGTATTTT. Based on the CDR3 plus reference TRBV7-9 and TRBJ2-3, the full variable domain is DTGVSQNPRHKITKRGQNVTFRCDPISEHNRLYWYRQTLGQGPEFLTYFQNEAQLEKSRLLSDRFSAERPKGSFSTLEIQRTEQGDSAMYLCASSSSGTSGWGTDTQYFGPGTRLTVL.

The chain uses TRBV6-1 and TRBJ2-3; D may be TRBD1 or TRBD2 (5 bases each). The CDR3 loop spans 14 amino acids. Germline V gene lookup returns CDR1 MNHNS and CDR2 SASEGT. V gave up 11 bases and J gave up 1 base, with 16 bases separating them. The CDR3 DNA reads TGTGCCGGACAACCGAAGGGAGGCACAGATACGCAGTATTTT. It translates to CAGQPKGGTDTQYF.

The chain links TRBV2 to TRBJ2-1; 11 bases map to TRBD2. The CDR3 extends over 14 amino acids. Germline CDR1 is SNHLY and CDR2 is FYNNEI. Trimming at V came to 8 bases and at J to 4 bases, leaving 4 bases not matched to a gene. For the CDR3, the DNA is TGTGCCAGCGGGAGGACTAGCGGGTACAATGAGCAGTTCTTC. Translating gives CASGRTSGYNEQFF.

The CDR3 sequence: CAWGRGLAGQKETQYF. The CDR3 DNA reads as TGTGCCTGGGGGAGAGGGCTAGCGGGCCAAAAAGAGACCCAGTACTTC. J is TRBJ2-5 and V is TRBV30; 8 bases fit TRBD2. The CDR3 extends over 16 amino acids. Germline CDR1 is GTSNPN and CDR2 is SVGIG (reference sequence). V lost 5 bases, J lost 3 bases, and 14 bases stayed unmatched.

The chain uses TRBV9 and TRBJ1-6; TRBD1 matches 8 bases. Germline V lookup: CDR1 SGDLS, CDR2 YYNGEE. CDR3 size: 15 residues. Trimming cost V 4 bases and J 9 bases; bases outside gene matches: 9. CDR3: CASSTFDRGFSPLHF. The CDR3 coding sequence is TGTGCCAGCAGCACCTTCGACAGGGGTTTTTCACCCCTCCACTTT. Based on the CDR3 plus reference TRBV9 and TRBJ1-6, the full variable domain is DSGVTQTPKHLITATGQRVTLRCSPRSGDLSVYWYQQSLDQGLQFLIQYYNGEERAKGNILERFSAQQFPDLHSELNLSSLELGDSALYFCASSTFDRGFSPLHFGNGTRLTVT.

This clone turned up a few times. The chain joins TRBV15 to TRBJ2-7, with D perhaps matching TRBD1 (5 bases). Germline values: CDR1 LNHNV, CDR2 YYDKDF (reference sequence). The V and J ends lost 1 base and 4 bases respectively, with 11 bases between them. The CDR3 covers 14 residues. The CDR3 sequence: CATSRAPDSYEQYF. The DNA of the CDR3 is TGTGCCACCAGCAGAGCACCTGACAGTTACGAGCAGTACTTC.

The rearrangement links TRBV4-3 to TRBJ1-5; 7 positions agree with TRBD1. The CDR3 runs 15 residues. J gave up 6 bases and V 1 base, and 6 bases lay outside the gene matches. CDR1 LGHNA and CDR2 YSLEER come from the germline V gene. CDR3: CASSQGLGGGQPQHF. CDR3 coding DNA: TGCGCCAGCAGCCAAGGTTTAGGGGGCGGTCAGCCCCAGCATTTT.

This rearrangement joins TRBV5-6 to TRBJ1-2; TRBD1 agrees at 9 bases. Germline trimming cut 0 bases from V and 0 bases from J; bases unmatched to any gene: 0. Germline CDR1 and CDR2: SGHDT and YYEEEE. The CDR3 consists of 15 residues. The CDR3 DNA reads as TGTGCCAGCAGCTTGGGACAGGGGGCTAACTATGGCTACACCTTC. Translated, it gives CASSLGQGANYGYTF.

V usage is TRBV19 and J usage is TRBJ2-7; 10 bases agree with TRBD1. Per the germline V gene, CDR1 is LNHDA and CDR2 is SQIVND (reference sequence). The CDR3 has 14 amino acids. Trimming at V came to 4 bases and at J to 5 bases, leaving 5 bases not matched to a gene. The DNA of the CDR3 is TGTGCCAGTAGTACCCAGACAGGGGGCAACGAGCAGTACTTC. Translated: CASSTQTGGNEQYF.

This rearrangement joins TRBV29-1 to TRBJ2-1; D uncertain. Looked up from germline, CDR1 is SQVTM and CDR2 is ANQGSEA. The CDR3 sequence is 14 residues long. V gave up 7 bases and J gave up 0 bases, with 13 bases separating them. This chain's CDR3 is CSADRLGSYNEQFF. As DNA, the CDR3 is TGCAGCGCAGACCGCCTCGGCTCCTACAATGAGCAGTTCTTC.

In its sample, this clone was seen once. This chain links TRBV27 with TRBJ2-2, with 8 bases that match TRBD1. In germline, CDR1 is MNHEY, CDR2 SMNVEV (reference sequence). Trimming cost V 0 bases and J 4 bases; bases outside gene matches: 10. The CDR3 has 18 amino acids. CDR3 region: CASSLSSRGRGPTGELFF. CDR3 bases: TGTGCCAGCAGTTTATCGAGTCGTGGCAGGGGGCCCACCGGGGAGCTGTTTTTT.

This chain uses TRBV4-3 with TRBJ2-3; no firm D call. V gave up 0 bases and J gave up 0 bases, with 4 bases separating them. Germline V gives CDR1 LGHNA, CDR2 YSLEER. This CDR3 is built from 14 residues. The CDR3 is CASSQDPSTDTQYF. The CDR3 nucleotides read TGCGCCAGCAGCCAAGACCCCAGCACAGATACGCAGTATTTT.